The present T cell receptor (beta chain) was sequenced within a study of blood T cell repertoires in COVID-19. Turning to the study itself: Acute and convalescent COVID-19 samples came from the United States, Italy and Spain. In each case, the material was cDNA or gDNA derived from T cells, B-cell-depleted T cells, or PBMCs.

Authors' methods: How many nucleated cells were present was estimated from reference gene primer amplification. TCRdb's copy holds only in-frame clones and misses some; the assay was immunoSEQ multiplex PCR. V, J and clone size are taken as reported in that table, and D and trimming were inferred from the DNA itself. The sample consists of 55,000 to 95,000 clones, about 82% of them appearing once. Germline V gene data show CDR1 as DFQATT and CDR2 as SNEGSKA (reference sequence). This CDR3 is 11 amino acids long. In regard to this clone: Germline is not matched at one junction end, which may reflect a read error.

This sequence originates from a woman aged 55-69 years with acute or convalescent COVID-19. The sample comprised peripheral blood. The chain couples TRBV20-1 to TRBJ2-4; D is perhaps TRBD1 (5 bases). The CDR3 coding sequence is TGCAGTGCAGCATACCAAGGGGTTTTGCACTTC. Its protein product is CSAAYQGVLHF.